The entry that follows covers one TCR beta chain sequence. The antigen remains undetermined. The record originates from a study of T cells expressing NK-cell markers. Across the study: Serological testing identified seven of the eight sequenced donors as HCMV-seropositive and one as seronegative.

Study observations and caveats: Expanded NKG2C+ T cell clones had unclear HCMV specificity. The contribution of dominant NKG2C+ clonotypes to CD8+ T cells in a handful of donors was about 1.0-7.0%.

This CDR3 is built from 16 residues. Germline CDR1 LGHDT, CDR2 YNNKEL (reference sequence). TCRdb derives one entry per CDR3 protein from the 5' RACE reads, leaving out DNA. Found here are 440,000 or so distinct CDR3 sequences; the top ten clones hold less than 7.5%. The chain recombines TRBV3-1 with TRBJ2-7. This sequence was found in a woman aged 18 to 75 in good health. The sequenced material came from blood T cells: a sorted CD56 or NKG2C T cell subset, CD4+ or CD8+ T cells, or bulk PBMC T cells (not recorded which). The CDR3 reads CASSQDNTVKNYEQYF.